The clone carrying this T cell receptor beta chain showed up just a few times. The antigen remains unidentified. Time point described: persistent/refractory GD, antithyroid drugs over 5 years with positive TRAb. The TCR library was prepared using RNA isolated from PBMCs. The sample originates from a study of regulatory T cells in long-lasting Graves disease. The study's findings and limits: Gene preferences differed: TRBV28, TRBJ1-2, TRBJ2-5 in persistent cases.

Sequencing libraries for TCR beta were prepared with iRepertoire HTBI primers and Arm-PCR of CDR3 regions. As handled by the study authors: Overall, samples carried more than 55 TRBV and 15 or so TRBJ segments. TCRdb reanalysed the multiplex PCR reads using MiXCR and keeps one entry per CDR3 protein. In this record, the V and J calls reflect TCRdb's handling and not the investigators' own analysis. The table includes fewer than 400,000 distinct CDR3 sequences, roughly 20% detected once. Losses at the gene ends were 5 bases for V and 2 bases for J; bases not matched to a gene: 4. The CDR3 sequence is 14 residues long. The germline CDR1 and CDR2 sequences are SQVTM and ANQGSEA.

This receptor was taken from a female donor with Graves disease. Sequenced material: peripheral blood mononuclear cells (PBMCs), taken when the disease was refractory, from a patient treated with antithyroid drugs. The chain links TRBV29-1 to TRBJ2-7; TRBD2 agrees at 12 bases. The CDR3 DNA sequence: TGCAGCGTTTTCGGACTAGCGGGAACCTACGAGCAGTACTTC. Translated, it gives CSVFGLAGTYEQYF.